Each of the 26 T cell receptor beta chains below was sequenced from the same sample in a study of blood T cell repertoires in COVID-19. The table came from immunoSEQ multiplex PCR; TCRdb's copy has only in-frame clones and leaves some out. The sample records tens of thousands of clones, roughly 87% being singletons. Sequenced material: peripheral blood. The receptors shown here come from a human donor in a cohort sampled during active COVID-19.

This clone counts as medium-sized. The V gene is TRBV11-3, the J gene TRBJ2-5, with 9 bases fitting TRBD1. V was pared by 5 bases and J by 5 bases, with 6 bases of the junction left unmatched. Looked up from germline, CDR1 is SGHNT and CDR2 is YENEEA. This CDR3 spans 14 amino acids. In nucleotides, the CDR3 is TGTGCCAGCAGCCACCGGGACAGGGTTGAGACCCAGTACTTC. It translates to CASSHRDRVETQYF.

The CDR3 loop is CASSNGQGNEQYF. As DNA, the CDR3 is TGTGCCAGCAGTAACGGACAGGGGAACGAGCAGTACTTC. The gene calls are TRBV6-2 or TRBV6-3 and TRBJ2-7; 9 nucleotides line up with TRBD1. V was pared by 5 bases and J by 5 bases, with 4 bases of the junction left unmatched. Germline V lookup: CDR1 MNHEY, CDR2 SVGEGT. The CDR3 covers 13 residues.

The genes are TRBV3-1 (or the pseudogene TRBV3-2) and TRBJ1-1; tentatively, D is TRBD1 (6 bases). CDR1 is LGHDT, CDR2 YNNKEL, per germline (reference sequence). Trimming stripped 2 bases from V and 6 bases from J, with 13 bases between. The CDR3 length is 14 residues. CDR3 bases: TGTGCCAGCAGCCAAAAACAGGGAGGGGCTGAAGCTTTCTTT. The encoded protein is CASSQKQGGAEAFF.

This clone has just one count. The rearrangement links TRBV19 to TRBJ2-7; 9 bases match TRBD2. Germline loops: CDR1 LNHDA, CDR2 SQIVND (reference sequence). This CDR3 is 16 amino acids long. V trimming: 5 bases; J trimming: 0 bases; junction bases outside the gene matches: 8. This CDR3 reads CASSSRVAGDSYEQYF. The CDR3 region has the DNA TGTGCCAGTAGTTCCCGGGTAGCGGGAGACTCCTACGAGCAGTACTTC.

The chain joins TRBV13 to TRBJ2-5; 8 bases fit TRBD2. Trimming took 5 bases from V and 2 from J; bases not matched to a gene: 10. Germline values: CDR1 PRHDT, CDR2 FYEKMQ (reference sequence). The CDR3 covers 16 residues. CDR3 coding DNA: TGTGCCAGCAGCCCCAGCACAGCGGGGGAACAAGAGACCCAGTACTTC. Residues: CASSPSTAGEQETQYF.

This chain connects TRBV7-9 to TRBJ1-6, with D hard to call. With 5 bases removed from V and 7 bases from J, the gap between germline ends came to 12 bases. The CDR3 is 14 amino acids. CDR1 is SEHNR and CDR2 is FQNEAQ in the germline V gene (reference sequence). CDR3 sequence: CASSPDYPNSPLHF. CDR3 sequence (DNA): TGTGCCAGCAGCCCCGACTATCCCAATTCACCCCTCCACTTT.

The chain is built from TRBV20-1 and TRBJ2-3, with 13 positions matching TRBD2. The CDR3 loop spans 16 amino acids. Germline CDR1 reads DFQATT; CDR2 reads SNEGSKA (reference sequence). V lost 6 bases to trimming and J lost 4 bases; unmatched junction nucleotides: 10. CDR3 nucleotide sequence: TGCAGTGCGAGTACTAGCGGGGGGGCCGTCTCAGATACGCAGTATTTT. Its translation is CSASTSGGAVSDTQYF.

The chain is built from TRBV30 and TRBJ2-3, with 10 bases aligning to TRBD1. V gave up 5 bases and J gave up 4 bases; unmatched junction bases: 6. CDR3 size: 14 residues. Germline V gives CDR1 GTSNPN, CDR2 SVGIG (reference sequence). DNA of the CDR3: TGTGCCTGGCATAGACAGGGGGCAGCAGATACGCAGTATTTT. Translation gives CAWHRQGAADTQYF.

This rearrangement joins TRBV11-2 to TRBJ2-7; 13 bases line up with TRBD2. V was pared by 4 bases and J by 1 base, with 13 bases of the junction left unmatched. The CDR3 totals 19 residues. Germline CDR1 SGHAT, CDR2 FQNNGV. DNA for the CDR3: TGTGCCAGCAGCTCTAGACCTAACAGGACTAGCGGGAGTTCCTACGAGCAGTACTTC. It is translated as CASSSRPNRTSGSSYEQYF.

The V call is TRBV9, the J call TRBJ2-1, with D perhaps TRBD1 (5 bases). Trimming pared 3 bases from V and 10 bases from J, leaving 14 bases between. CDR3 length: 13 residues. CDR1 and CDR2 from the germline V gene are SGDLS and YYNGEE. The CDR3 DNA sequence: TGTGCCAGCAGCGCCTACATAGGGGCCGAGCAGTTCTTC. Residues: CASSAYIGAEQFF. Together with reference TRBV9 and TRBJ2-1, the CDR3 gives the full variable domain: DSGVTQTPKHLITATGQRVTLRCSPRSGDLSVYWYQQSLDQGLQFLIQYYNGEERAKGNILERFSAQQFPDLHSELNLSSLELGDSALYFCASSAYIGAEQFFGPGTRLTVL.

The chain joins TRBV30 to TRBJ2-2, with 8 bases fitting TRBD1. The CDR3 has 13 amino acids. Per the germline V gene, CDR1 is GTSNPN and CDR2 is SVGIG (reference sequence). The ends lost 5 bases at V and 6 bases at J; junction bases unmatched: 5. The CDR3 sequence is CAWGDRLAGELFF. CDR3 in DNA: TGTGCCTGGGGGGACAGGTTGGCCGGGGAGCTGTTTTTT.

The rearrangement links TRBV5-1 to TRBJ2-1, with 11 bases aligning to TRBD2. CDR3 length: 15 amino acids. Germline-derived CDR1 and CDR2 are SGHRS and YFSETQ. The V and J ends lost 4 bases and 6 bases, in that order; junction bases with no gene match: 6. As DNA, the CDR3 is TGCGCCAGCAGCCTGCGACTAGCGGGGATCAATGAGCAGTTCTTC. It specifies CASSLRLAGINEQFF.

V gene TRBV2 combines with J gene TRBJ1-2; D remains ambiguous. CDR1 and CDR2 (germline): SNHLY, FYNNEI. This CDR3 is 13 amino acids long. V dropped 6 bases and J dropped 4 bases, with 12 bases sitting between them. The CDR3 loop reads CASSAGLIYGYTF. CDR3 DNA sequence: TGTGCCAGCAGCGCCGGACTGATCTATGGCTACACCTTC.

The rearrangement links TRBV28 to TRBJ2-1; D is perhaps TRBD2 (5 bases). The CDR3 consists of 16 residues. Germline CDR1 reads MDHEN; CDR2 reads SYDVKM. The germline V and J ends were trimmed by 7 bases and 0 bases, with 16 bases remaining between them. This CDR3 is CASTTVAMSSYNEQFF. DNA for the CDR3: TGTGCCAGCACCACCGTAGCGATGAGCTCCTACAATGAGCAGTTCTTC.

The rearrangement links TRBV9 to TRBJ2-1; tentatively, D is TRBD2 (5 bases). CDR3 length: 16 residues. CDR1 is SGDLS and CDR2 is YYNGEE in the germline V gene. V was cut by 0 bases and J by 0 bases, with 10 bases left in between. CDR3: CASSVGGRSSYNEQFF. The CDR3 DNA is TGTGCCAGCAGCGTAGGCGGGCGGAGCTCCTACAATGAGCAGTTCTTC. Complete variable domain (other parts from reference TRBV9 and TRBJ2-1): DSGVTQTPKHLITATGQRVTLRCSPRSGDLSVYWYQQSLDQGLQFLIQYYNGEERAKGNILERFSAQQFPDLHSELNLSSLELGDSALYFCASSVGGRSSYNEQFFGPGTRLTVL.

V usage is TRBV19 and J usage is TRBJ1-5; maybe TRBD1 (5 bases). Trimming took 3 bases from V and 0 from J, leaving 12 bases between them. Germline CDR1 is LNHDA and CDR2 is SQIVND (reference sequence). The CDR3 contains 16 residues. The CDR3 sequence is CASSMGLSYSNQPQHF. The CDR3 DNA reads TGTGCCAGTAGTATGGGACTGAGCTATAGCAATCAGCCCCAGCATTTT.

The V call is TRBV9, the J call TRBJ1-6, with D possibly TRBD1 on 6 matching bases. Germline V gene lookup returns CDR1 SGDLS and CDR2 YYNGEE. The CDR3 spans 17 residues. The germline V and J ends were trimmed by 4 bases and 5 bases, with 19 bases remaining between them. The CDR3 protein is CASSTGGRGADNSPLHF. CDR3 DNA sequence: TGTGCCAGCAGCACTGGGGGTCGGGGGGCCGATAATTCACCCCTCCACTTT.

The chain combines TRBV9 with TRBJ2-5; D may be TRBD1 (6 bases). V was shortened by 0 bases and J by 1 base, with 13 bases between the two germline ends. The CDR3 runs 16 residues. From germline, CDR1 is SGDLS and CDR2 YYNGEE. The CDR3 region has the DNA TGTGCCAGCAGCGTAGTCAGGGGTGCGGCCCAAGAGACCCAGTACTTC. The encoded protein is CASSVVRGAAQETQYF.

The rearrangement joins TRBV5-4 to TRBJ2-7; TRBD1 is a possible D gene (5 bases). Trimming cost V 0 bases and J 4 bases, with 14 bases left between them. The CDR3 runs to 15 residues. Germline loops: CDR1 SGHNT, CDR2 YYREEE (reference sequence). This chain's CDR3 is CASSLEPGRVYEQYF. The CDR3 DNA reads TGTGCCAGCAGCTTGGAGCCAGGGCGAGTGTACGAGCAGTACTTC.

This sequence joins TRBV6-5 and TRBJ1-2, with D uncertain. CDR3 size: 15 residues. From germline, CDR1 is MNHEY and CDR2 SVGAGI. With 2 bases removed from V and 2 bases from J, the gap between germline ends came to 12 bases. The CDR3 nucleotides read TGTGCCAGCAGTTACGGCCGGACGGGGAACTATGGCTACACCTTC. The encoded protein is CASSYGRTGNYGYTF.

This chain connects TRBV5-1 to TRBJ1-1; 8 bases match TRBD1. This CDR3 region has 16 residues. J gave up 2 bases and V 2 bases, and 8 bases lay outside the gene matches. Germline V gene sequence: CDR1 SGHRS, CDR2 YFSETQ. DNA of the CDR3: TGCGCCAGCAGCTTAGGGACAGGTATGGGAAACACTGAAGCTTTCTTT. This codes for CASSLGTGMGNTEAFF.

The rearrangement uses TRBV19 and TRBJ1-5; D not resolved. The CDR3 totals 13 residues. Deletions cut 5 bases from V and 4 bases from J, with 9 bases between. Germline CDR1 reads LNHDA; CDR2 reads SQIVND (reference sequence). DNA for the CDR3: TGTGCCAGTAGTCTCCGCGAAAATCAGCCCCAGCATTTT. Its translation: CASSLRENQPQHF.

The chain combines TRBV19 with TRBJ1-6; no clear D. The CDR3 has 13 amino acids. The V and J ends lost 3 bases and 7 bases respectively, with 7 bases between them. Looked up from germline, CDR1 is LNHDA and CDR2 is SQIVND (reference sequence). The CDR3 sequence: CASSIAENSPLHF. CDR3 DNA: TGTGCCAGTAGTATTGCGGAAAATTCACCCCTCCACTTT.

The V gene is TRBV19, the J gene TRBJ1-2; possible D gene TRBD1, 5 bases. Germline loops: CDR1 LNHDA, CDR2 SQIVND (reference sequence). With 5 bases removed from V and 5 bases from J, the gap between germline ends came to 15 bases. The CDR3 consists of 14 residues. The chain's CDR3 is CASSPAGIQYGYTF. CDR3 bases: TGTGCCAGTAGTCCCGCAGGGATACAGTATGGCTACACCTTC.

The rearrangement links TRBV11-2 to TRBJ2-7; possibly TRBD1 for D (5 bases). The germline V and J ends were trimmed by 1 base and 3 bases, with 10 bases remaining between them. The CDR3 extends over 14 amino acids. Looked up from germline, CDR1 is SGHAT and CDR2 is FQNNGV. CDR3 DNA sequence: TGTGCCAGCAGCTTAGCCAGGGCACTCTACGAGCAGTACTTC. It encodes CASSLARALYEQYF.

The chain is built from TRBV5-4 and TRBJ2-2; TRBD1 agrees at 9 bases. The V segment lost 4 bases and the J segment 1 base; nucleotides outside the gene matches: 5. Germline V gene lookup returns CDR1 SGHNT and CDR2 YYREEE (reference sequence). CDR3 length: 16 amino acids. CDR3 DNA sequence: TGTGCCAGCAGCGACCGACAGGGGGGGAACACCGGGGAGCTGTTTTTT. Amino acids: CASSDRQGGNTGELFF.